The 2 T cell receptor beta chains in this list originate from one sample, sequenced in a study of T cells expressing NK-cell markers. One entry per CDR3 protein, without DNA, is what TCRdb gives after re-calling the 5' RACE reads. The sample totals 300,000 to 450,000 distinct CDR3 sequences. Sequencing was carried out using blood T cells: a sorted CD56 or NKG2C T cell subset, CD4+ or CD8+ T cells, or bulk PBMC T cells (not recorded which). Receptors originate from a man aged 18-75 years in good health.

V is TRBV6-1 and J is TRBJ1-2. Germline V gives CDR1 MNHNS, CDR2 SASEGT. This CDR3 has 14 amino acids. CDR3 in amino acids: CASSDRDPIYGYTF.

The rearrangement links TRBV6-1 to TRBJ2-3; TCRdb calls TRBD1, which cannot be checked without DNA. Germline assignment: CDR1 MNHNS and CDR2 SASEGT. The length of the CDR3 is 16 residues. The CDR3 loop reads CASSEMWDRSTDTQYF.